This TCR beta chain stems from a study of blood T cell repertoires in COVID-19. Turning to the study itself: Collection of acute and convalescent COVID-19 samples took place in the United States, Italy and Spain. T cells, B-cell-depleted T cells, or PBMCs supplied cDNA or gDNA.

Between the trimmed V and J ends, which lost 3 bases and 11 bases, there was a span of 16 bases. The CDR3 extends over 12 amino acids. CDR1 and CDR2 from the germline V gene are GTSNPN and SVGIG (reference sequence). Methods used by the authors: The authors estimated nucleated cell counts from reference gene primer amplification. Sequenced by immunoSEQ multiplex PCR; TCRdb stores in-frame clones only, minus some. V and J calls and clone size are copied from that table; D and trimming were computed from the DNA. The sample includes about 99,000 clones, 85% to 90% of them seen just once. The sample was peripheral blood. This clonotype was obtained from a human donor in a cohort sampled during active COVID-19. This chain connects TRBV30 to TRBJ1-1; TRBD1 might be the D (6 bases). The CDR3 region is CAWRDGQGSAFF. Written as DNA, the CDR3 is TGTGCCTGGAGAGACGGTCAGGGGAGTGCTTTCTTT.